The 13 T cell receptor beta chains given below trace back to one sample, sequenced in a study of blood T cell repertoires in COVID-19. Profiling relied on immunoSEQ multiplex PCR, and the TCRdb table lists in-frame clones only, not all of them. The sample holds approximately 100,000 clones, roughly 84% seen once. Sequenced sample: peripheral blood. Receptors originate from a man aged 55 to 70 with acute or convalescent COVID-19.

This clone was seen once. The CDR3 nucleotides are TGTGCCAGCAGCTTAACAGGACAGGGGGTTAACTATGGCTACACCTTC. Translated: CASSLTGQGVNYGYTF. The chain is built from TRBV7-3 and TRBJ1-2; 10 nucleotides align to TRBD1. V trimming: 0 bases; J trimming: 1 base; junction bases outside the gene matches: 2. Looked up from germline, CDR1 is SGHTA and CDR2 is FQGTGA. This CDR3 region has 16 residues.

The V gene is TRBV11-1, the J gene TRBJ2-7; TRBD1 agrees at 7 bases. Germline V gene data show CDR1 as SGHAT and CDR2 as FQDESV (reference sequence). With 3 bases clipped from V and 4 bases from J, the junction kept 12 bases outside the gene matches. The CDR3 consists of 16 residues. This chain's CDR3 is CASSLKGGAFIYEQYF. CDR3 nucleotides: TGTGCCAGCAGCTTGAAAGGGGGCGCATTCATTTACGAGCAGTACTTC.

In this sample, this clone turned up once. The chain combines TRBV27 with TRBJ1-3; 7 bases fit TRBD1. V trimming: 4 bases; J trimming: 5 bases; junction bases outside the gene matches: 5. The CDR3 runs to 14 residues. CDR1 and CDR2 (germline): MNHEY, SMNVEV (reference sequence). CDR3 coding DNA: TGTGCCAGCAGTTCGAACAGGGGTCGAAACACCATATATTTT. This sequence encodes CASSSNRGRNTIYF.

V and J are TRBV7-2 and TRBJ1-5, with D uncertain. Germline CDR1 SGHTA, CDR2 FQGNSA. This CDR3 comprises 16 residues. V was trimmed by 2 bases and J by 5 bases, leaving 16 bases between them. CDR3 in amino acids: CASSLYTTIAHQPQHF. CDR3 nucleotide sequence: TGTGCCAGCAGCTTATACACCACCATTGCCCATCAGCCCCAGCATTTT.

This chain uses TRBV3-1 (or the pseudogene TRBV3-2) with TRBJ1-1; D is perhaps TRBD1 (6 bases). CDR3 length equals 14 residues. Germline V CDR1 and CDR2: LGHDT, YNNKEL (reference sequence). V was shortened by 6 bases and J by 5 bases, with 16 bases between the two germline ends. The CDR3 loop reads CASRPPGGGTEAFF. CDR3 coding DNA: TGTGCCAGCAGACCCCCGGGGGGCGGGACTGAAGCTTTCTTT.

V and J are TRBV6-2 or TRBV6-3 and TRBJ1-2; 12 bases align to TRBD1. The CDR3 sequence is 18 residues long. Germline CDR1 reads MNHEY; CDR2 reads SVGEGT. V shed 6 bases, J shed 8 bases, and the junction held 19 bases outside the gene matches. CDR3 loop: CASRPITIPGQGAEGYTF. For the CDR3, the DNA is TGTGCCAGCAGACCTATTACAATCCCGGGACAGGGGGCGGAGGGCTACACCTTC.

The chain links TRBV24-1 to TRBJ1-5, with TRBD1 identical over 9 bases. CDR3 length equals 17 residues. Germline CDR1 KGHDR, CDR2 SFDVKD. The V gene end was trimmed by 4 bases and the J gene end by 1 base; junction bases not matched to a gene: 7. The CDR3 DNA is TGTGCCACCAGTGACCCCCGGACAGGGGAGAGCAATCAGCCCCAGCATTTT. As protein: CATSDPRTGESNQPQHF.

The chain uses TRBV11-3 and TRBJ2-2, with 9 nucleotides matching TRBD1. With 3 bases clipped from V and 6 bases from J, the junction kept 8 bases outside the gene matches. Looked up from germline, CDR1 is SGHNT and CDR2 is YENEEA. The CDR3 has 16 amino acids. The DNA of the CDR3 is TGTGCCAGCAGCTTGCGGACAGGGGATATCGCCGGGGAGCTGTTTTTT. Translating gives CASSLRTGDIAGELFF.

The rearrangement joins TRBV7-2 to TRBJ1-2; TRBD1 is a possible D gene (5 bases). CDR1 SGHTA and CDR2 FQGNSA come from the germline V gene. The CDR3 loop spans 15 amino acids. V was cut by 7 bases and J by 2 bases, with 17 bases left in between. The CDR3 spells CASTFKGSPNYGYTF. CDR3 sequence (DNA): TGTGCCAGCACCTTTAAGGGGTCCCCCAACTATGGCTACACCTTC.

The chain has TRBV20-1 and TRBJ2-7; D unresolved. V lost 3 bases and J 2 bases, leaving 5 bases between the germline ends. The CDR3 totals 11 residues. Germline V gives CDR1 DFQATT, CDR2 SNEGSKA (reference sequence). In nucleotides, the CDR3 is TGCAGTGCTAGCCCCGCCTACGAGCAGTACTTC. This sequence encodes CSASPAYEQYF.

The rearrangement links TRBV5-1 to TRBJ2-5; 7 nucleotides match TRBD1. Germline V gives CDR1 SGHRS, CDR2 YFSETQ. The ends lost 5 bases at V and 2 bases at J; junction bases unmatched: 3. The CDR3 sequence is 13 residues long. CDR3 sequence (DNA): TGCGCCAGCAGAGGGACAGTTCAAGAGACCCAGTACTTC. Protein sequence: CASRGTVQETQYF.

For this clone: Other DNA sequences in the sample encode the same CDR3. The chain combines TRBV5-4 with TRBJ1-2; 7 nucleotides agree with TRBD1. V shed 4 bases and J 0 bases; nucleotides not matched to a gene: 3. The germline V gene has CDR1 SGHNT and CDR2 YYREEE (reference sequence). CDR3 length: 14 amino acids. CDR3 DNA: TGTGCCAGCAGCCAGGGACAGACTAACTATGGCTACACCTTC. It yields the protein CASSQGQTNYGYTF.

The chain employs TRBV19 and TRBJ1-6; 10 nucleotides agree with TRBD1. The CDR3 has 15 residues. Unmatched junction bases numbered 10, after V lost 8 bases and J lost 9 bases. CDR1 is LNHDA and CDR2 is SQIVND in the germline V gene (reference sequence). Written as DNA, the CDR3 is TGTGCCAGTCAATACGGGACAGGGGTCAGTTCACCCCTCCACTTT. This gives the protein CASQYGTGVSSPLHF.